The clone carrying this T cell receptor beta chain was detected ten times or more. Its antigen is as yet unknown. One entry per CDR3 protein, called by TCRdb with MiXCR from the RT-PCR reads. This sample has approximately 500,000 distinct CDR3 sequences, with 11% to 15% found just once. There are 15 residues in the CDR3. Trimming took off 0 bases at V and 7 bases at J, with 12 bases between the two ends. This specimen belongs to a study of response to subunit inactivated influenza vaccine. General study results and limits: Each seasonal influenza vaccination recruits few new T cells, the authors suggested.

Sample: PBMCs from blood, taken 11 to 12 days after vaccination. The sequence came from a middle-aged man who received an inactivated influenza vaccine. The gene calls are TRBV12-3 or TRBV12-4 and TRBJ2-2; TRBD2 is a possible D gene (7 bases). CDR3: CASSLAGGLVGELFF. The CDR3 coding sequence is TGTGCCAGCAGTTTAGCGGGGGGGCTCGTCGGGGAGCTGTTTTTT.